These 27 T cell receptor beta chains share one sample of origin, sequenced in a study of a mutant IDH1 vaccine in newly diagnosed glioma. The sample's time point: baseline, week 1 (first vaccination visit). Treatment denoted: pre-vaccination baseline after standard-of-care therapy. Assay used: immunoSEQ multiplex PCR; TCRdb lists only in-frame clones, some missing. Seen here are some 70,000 clones, around 74% observed once, and the top ten hold 7.5% to 9%. Sequencing used PBMCs, obtained from a glioma patient treated with radiotherapy, temozolomide or both. All receptors derive from a man aged 50 or older with glioma.

The rearrangement joins TRBV15 to TRBJ1-4, with D maybe TRBD1 (5 bases). V lost 0 bases and J 4 bases, leaving 9 bases between the germline ends. The CDR3 runs 15 residues. Germline CDR1 is LNHNV and CDR2 is YYDKDF (reference sequence). This CDR3 is CATSRDQGVNEKLFF. The CDR3 bases are TGTGCCACCAGCAGAGATCAGGGAGTTAATGAAAAACTGTTTTTT.

V and J are TRBV18 and TRBJ2-1; D tentatively fits TRBD1 or TRBD2 (5 bases each). Trimming took 3 bases from V and 7 from J, leaving 10 bases between them. CDR1 is KGHSH and CDR2 is LQKENI in the germline V gene. The CDR3 sequence is 13 residues long. CDR3 in DNA: TGTGCCAGCTCACCGGCCGGGGCGAATGAGCAGTTCTTC. It encodes CASSPAGANEQFF. The variable domain in full, with the rest retrieved from reference TRBV18 and TRBJ2-1, is NAGVMQNPRHLVRRRGQEARLRCSPMKGHSHVYWYRQLPEEGLKFMVYLQKENIIDESGMPKERFSAEFPKEGPSILRIQQVVRGDSAAYFCASSPAGANEQFFGPGTRLTVL.

V gene TRBV5-6 combines with J gene TRBJ2-5; D possibly corresponds to TRBD2 (5 bases). The CDR3 covers 15 residues. The V end lost 1 base, the J end lost 5 bases, and 15 bases lay between the germline ends. CDR1 is SGHDT, CDR2 YYEEEE, per germline. In DNA form, the CDR3 reads TGTGCCAGCAGCTTGAGGCGCCTAGGAGGTGAGACCCAGTACTTC. Translated, it gives CASSLRRLGGETQYF.

The rearrangement links TRBV2 to TRBJ2-4; D might be TRBD2 (5 bases). The V and J ends lost 6 bases and 1 base respectively, with 7 bases between them. Germline V gene sequence: CDR1 SNHLY, CDR2 FYNNEI. The CDR3 covers 13 residues. The CDR3 protein is CASRAGAKNIQYF. CDR3 nucleotides: TGTGCCAGCAGGGCGGGTGCCAAAAACATTCAGTACTTC.

The CDR3 loop is CASSLVDFSYNEQFF. The CDR3 DNA sequence: TGTGCCAGCAGCTTGGTGGACTTCTCCTACAATGAGCAGTTCTTC. The chain couples TRBV5-4 to TRBJ2-1, with D possibly being TRBD2 (5 bases). V was cut by 0 bases and J by 0 bases, with 7 bases left in between. Germline assignment: CDR1 SGHNT and CDR2 YYREEE (reference sequence). The CDR3 has 15 residues. Full variable domain (outside the CDR3, taken from reference TRBV5-4 and TRBJ2-1): ETGVTQSPTHLIKTRGQQVTLRCSSQSGHNTVSWYQQALGQGPQFIFQYYREEENGRGNFPPRFSGLQFPNYSSELNVNALELDDSALYLCASSLVDFSYNEQFFGPGTRLTVL.

This clone was seen only once. J is TRBJ2-5 and V is TRBV5-1; 12 nucleotides line up with TRBD2. V shed 0 bases and J 2 bases; nucleotides not matched to a gene: 2. Germline CDR1 and CDR2: SGHRS and YFSETQ. This CDR3 has 16 amino acids. The DNA for the CDR3 is TGCGCCAGCAGCTTGGGACTAGCGGGGGTACAAGAGACCCAGTACTTC. The encoded protein is CASSLGLAGVQETQYF.

The gene calls are TRBV10-3 and TRBJ1-1; the D gene is possibly TRBD1 (5 bases). The CDR3 is 12 amino acids. V was clipped by 6 bases and J by 9 bases, with 14 bases between them. The germline V gene has CDR1 ENHRY and CDR2 SYGVKD. Written as DNA, the CDR3 is TGTGCCATCAGGGAACCCCGGGACCAAGCTTTCTTT. As protein: CAIREPRDQAFF.

This clone came up once. This chain joins TRBV10-2 and TRBJ2-5; 7 bases are shared with TRBD2. The germline gives CDR1 WSHSY, CDR2 SAAADI. This CDR3 has 12 residues. Trimming at V came to 6 bases and at J to 3 bases, leaving 1 base not matched to a gene. CDR3 amino acids: CASRGGEETQYF. CDR3 sequence (DNA): TGCGCCAGCAGGGGGGGGGAAGAGACCCAGTACTTC.

The chain joins TRBV5-5 to TRBJ1-1, with D possibly being TRBD1 (6 bases). Deletions cut 2 bases from V and 0 bases from J, with 11 bases between. Germline V gene sequence: CDR1 SGHKS, CDR2 YYEKEE (reference sequence). This CDR3 has 15 amino acids. In DNA, the CDR3 is TGTGCCAGCAGCTTAACCACAGGGCTGAACACTGAAGCTTTCTTT. This codes for CASSLTTGLNTEAFF. Supplemented by reference TRBV5-5 and TRBJ1-1, the full variable domain reads DAGVTQSPTHLIKTRGQQVTLRCSPISGHKSVSWYQQVLGQGPQFIFQYYEKEERGRGNFPDRFSARQFPNYSSELNVNALLLGDSALYLCASSLTTGLNTEAFFGQGTRLTVV.

The chain employs TRBV30 and TRBJ2-5, with TRBD2 matching 7 bases. Germline trimming cut 0 bases from V and 4 bases from J; bases unmatched to any gene: 11. The CDR3 totals 16 residues. Looked up from germline, CDR1 is GTSNPN and CDR2 is SVGIG (reference sequence). The CDR3 spells CAWSVNGGTAPETQYF. The CDR3 region has the DNA TGTGCCTGGAGTGTAAACGGGGGGACCGCCCCAGAGACCCAGTACTTC.

The chain has TRBV29-1 and TRBJ1-5; possible D gene TRBD1, 6 bases. Germline CDR1 SQVTM, CDR2 ANQGSEA. This CDR3 comprises 15 residues. With 1 base removed from V and 1 base from J, the gap between germline ends came to 11 bases. The CDR3 sequence: CSVEVMGGSNQPQHF. In DNA form, the CDR3 reads TGCAGCGTTGAAGTGATGGGGGGCAGCAATCAGCCCCAGCATTTT.

The J gene is TRBJ1-1, the V gene TRBV5-1, with no clear D. V lost 4 bases, J lost 1 base, and 11 bases lay in between. Germline CDR1 and CDR2: SGHRS and YFSETQ. The CDR3 sequence is 14 residues long. Written as DNA, the CDR3 is TGCGCCAGCAGCGTACAGACCTCGAACACTGAAGCTTTCTTT. As protein: CASSVQTSNTEAFF.

The rearrangement links TRBV18 to TRBJ2-7, with D possibly being TRBD1 (5 bases). Germline V gene lookup returns CDR1 KGHSH and CDR2 LQKENI. Trimming removed 3 bases at V and 4 bases at J, with 13 bases between. The CDR3 has 14 residues. The CDR3 nucleotides are TGTGCCAGCTCACCGGGGCCTGGAAATTACGAGCAGTACTTC. As protein: CASSPGPGNYEQYF.

The chain combines TRBV27 with TRBJ1-2; D gene ambiguous. Germline V gene lookup returns CDR1 MNHEY and CDR2 SMNVEV (reference sequence). The germline V and J ends were trimmed by 3 bases and 6 bases, with 11 bases remaining between them. There are 13 residues in the CDR3. CDR3 protein: CASSFSQLDGYTF. CDR3 nucleotide sequence: TGTGCCAGCAGTTTCAGTCAGTTGGATGGCTACACCTTC.

The chain is built from TRBV5-4 and TRBJ2-3; TRBD1 or TRBD2 may be the D gene (5 bases each). From germline, CDR1 is SGHNT and CDR2 YYREEE (reference sequence). This CDR3 region has 15 residues. V lost 4 bases, J lost 6 bases, and 18 bases lay in between. Here the CDR3 DNA reads TGTGCCAGCAGCACCTCCGGGACCTTCGCCGATACGCAGTATTTT. Translated: CASSTSGTFADTQYF.

V is TRBV5-4 and J is TRBJ1-2; TRBD1 might be the D (5 bases). The CDR3 runs to 14 residues. V shed 4 bases and J shed 7 bases, with 17 bases lying between them. CDR1 SGHNT and CDR2 YYREEE come from the germline V gene (reference sequence). CDR3 bases: TGTGCCAGCAGCCTCGACGGGGCGCGAGGTGGCTACACCTTC. It specifies CASSLDGARGGYTF.

The gene calls are TRBV28 and TRBJ2-5; 10 positions agree with TRBD1. Trimming took 11 bases from V and 7 from J; bases not matched to a gene: 10. The CDR3 consists of 13 residues. In germline, CDR1 is MDHEN, CDR2 SYDVKM. CDR3 amino acids: CAGRQGARGTQYF. CDR3 DNA: TGTGCCGGGCGACAGGGGGCTAGAGGGACCCAGTACTTC.

The chain combines TRBV4-2 with TRBJ2-3, with D unclear. Germline-derived CDR1 and CDR2 are LGHNA and YNFKEQ. This CDR3 comprises 14 residues. The ends were cut back, 0 bases at V and 6 bases at J, with 10 bases in the middle. CDR3 residues: CASSQDGSADTQYF. The CDR3 coding sequence is TGTGCCAGCAGCCAAGATGGTTCCGCGGATACGCAGTATTTT.

The chain is built from TRBV5-6 and TRBJ1-2; D remains ambiguous. V dropped 4 bases and J dropped 6 bases, with 16 bases sitting between them. There are 14 residues in the CDR3. Germline CDR1 SGHDT, CDR2 YYEEEE. The CDR3 loop reads CASSPWAPRHGYTF. For the CDR3, the DNA is TGTGCCAGCAGCCCATGGGCCCCCAGGCATGGCTACACCTTC.

As DNA, the CDR3 is TGCGCCAGCCATGGGGACGGGGGTTTGAACACTGAAGCTTTCTTT. Its translation: CASHGDGGLNTEAFF. The gene calls are TRBV5-1 and TRBJ1-1; weak D call: TRBD1 (5 bases). The germline V gene has CDR1 SGHRS and CDR2 YFSETQ. V was clipped by 7 bases and J by 0 bases, with 16 bases between them. This CDR3 region has 15 residues.

The chain employs TRBV11-3 and TRBJ2-2; D is possibly TRBD1 (6 bases). V was trimmed by 0 bases and J by 4 bases, leaving 9 bases between them. CDR1 SGHNT and CDR2 YENEEA come from the germline V gene. CDR3 size: 15 residues. In DNA, the CDR3 is TGTGCCAGCAGCTTAGAAGGGGGTGGCACCGGGGAGCTGTTTTTT. Its translation is CASSLEGGGTGELFF.

This chain joins TRBV19 and TRBJ2-1; D is possibly TRBD1 (5 bases). The ends were cut back, 3 bases at V and 7 bases at J, with 10 bases in the middle. Germline CDR1 reads LNHDA; CDR2 reads SQIVND (reference sequence). The CDR3 contains 13 residues. The CDR3: CASSIGRDNEQFF. The CDR3 bases are TGTGCCAGTAGTATCGGCAGGGATAATGAGCAGTTCTTC. The whole variable domain, filled in from reference TRBV19 and TRBJ2-1, reads DGGITQSPKYLFRKEGQNVTLSCEQNLNHDAMYWYRQDPGQGLRLIYYSQIVNDFQKGDIAEGYSVSREKKESFPLTVTSAQKNPTAFYLCASSIGRDNEQFFGPGTRLTVL.

The V and J genes are TRBV7-2 and TRBJ2-7; D is uncertain. The germline V gene encodes CDR1 SGHTA and CDR2 FQGNSA. The ends were cut back, 5 bases at V and 0 bases at J, with 11 bases in the middle. The CDR3 length is 14 residues. CDR3 nucleotide sequence: TGTGCCAGCAGCCCAGACGGGTTCTCCTACGAGCAGTACTTC. Encoded protein: CASSPDGFSYEQYF.

The chain uses TRBV5-1 and TRBJ2-2, with no clear D. V gave up 3 bases and J gave up 2 bases, with 5 bases separating them. CDR1 and CDR2 from the germline V gene are SGHRS and YFSETQ. The CDR3 is 13 amino acids. In nucleotides, the CDR3 is TGCGCCAGCAGCTGGTCCAACACCGGGGAGCTGTTTTTT. This encodes CASSWSNTGELFF.

The chain has TRBV19 and TRBJ1-1, with 7 bases aligning to TRBD1. The CDR3 length is 13 residues. Trimming took 3 bases from V and 8 from J; bases not matched to a gene: 6. Germline V gene lookup returns CDR1 LNHDA and CDR2 SQIVND (reference sequence). The CDR3: CASSISEGAEAFF. In nucleotides, the CDR3 is TGTGCCAGTAGTATTTCGGAGGGGGCGGAAGCTTTCTTT.

This chain joins TRBV9 and TRBJ2-1, with D perhaps TRBD2 (5 bases). V was clipped by 4 bases and J by 1 base, with 9 bases between them. The CDR3 consists of 14 residues. CDR1 is SGDLS, CDR2 YYNGEE, per germline. Here the CDR3 reads CASSRTFSYNEQFF. The CDR3 DNA sequence: TGTGCCAGCAGCCGGACTTTTTCCTACAATGAGCAGTTCTTC.

The V and J genes are TRBV5-1 and TRBJ2-1; D might be TRBD1 (6 bases). Deletions cut 4 bases from V and 9 bases from J, with 17 bases between. Germline CDR1 SGHRS, CDR2 YFSETQ. CDR3 length equals 14 residues. The CDR3 DNA reads TGCGCCAGCAGCCCCAGGGGAGTAAAGGGTGAGCAGTTCTTC. This sequence encodes CASSPRGVKGEQFF.